This T cell receptor beta chain was profiled in a study of shared clonotypes between healthy human individuals. It was across several immunoSEQ plates that each subset's genomic DNA was evenly split. Only in-frame clones appear in the TCRdb table, and some are missing; sequencing was by immunoSEQ multiplex PCR. The sample records 2 million to 2.5 million clones, about nine tenths being singletons. The germline V and J ends were trimmed by 10 bases and 5 bases, with 14 bases remaining between them. The CDR3 loop spans 13 amino acids. CDR1 MDHEN and CDR2 SYDVKM come from the germline V gene. Whole-study findings and limits: Sharing across a few donors was seen in 4.5% to 5.5% of naive CD4 clonotypes.

With respect to this clone: Antigen unknown.

The origin of this receptor is a man aged 18-30 years in good health. Some clones in this sample may be carry-over from other donors' samples. The chain has TRBV28 and TRBJ1-4; maybe TRBD1 (5 bases). The specimen sequenced was naive CD4+ T cells from PBMCs. The subset was: CD45RA+ positively selected. This chain's CDR3 is CATRWGGNEKLFF. CDR3 bases: TGTGCCACGCGTTGGGGGGGGAATGAAAAACTGTTTTTT.